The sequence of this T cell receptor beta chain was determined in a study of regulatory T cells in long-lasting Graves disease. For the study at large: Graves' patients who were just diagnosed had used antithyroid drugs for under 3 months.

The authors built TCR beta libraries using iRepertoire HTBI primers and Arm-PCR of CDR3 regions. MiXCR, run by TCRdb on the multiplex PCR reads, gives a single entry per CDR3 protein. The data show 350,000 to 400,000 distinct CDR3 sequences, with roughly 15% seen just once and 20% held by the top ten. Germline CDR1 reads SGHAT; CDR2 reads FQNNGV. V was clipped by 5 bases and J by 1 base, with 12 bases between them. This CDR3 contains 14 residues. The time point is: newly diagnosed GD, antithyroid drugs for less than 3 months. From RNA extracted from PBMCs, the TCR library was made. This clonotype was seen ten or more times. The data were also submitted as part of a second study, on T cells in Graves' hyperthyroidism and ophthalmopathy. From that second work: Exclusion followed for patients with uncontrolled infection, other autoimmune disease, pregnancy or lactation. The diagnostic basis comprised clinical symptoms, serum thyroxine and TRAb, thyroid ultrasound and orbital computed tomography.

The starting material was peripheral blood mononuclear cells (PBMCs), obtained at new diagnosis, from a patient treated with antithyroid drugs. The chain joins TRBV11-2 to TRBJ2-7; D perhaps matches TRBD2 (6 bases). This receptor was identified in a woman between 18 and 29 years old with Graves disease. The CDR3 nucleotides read TGTGCCAGCAGCCGCGGAGGGGCATCCTACGAGCAGTACTTC. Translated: CASSRGGASYEQYF.